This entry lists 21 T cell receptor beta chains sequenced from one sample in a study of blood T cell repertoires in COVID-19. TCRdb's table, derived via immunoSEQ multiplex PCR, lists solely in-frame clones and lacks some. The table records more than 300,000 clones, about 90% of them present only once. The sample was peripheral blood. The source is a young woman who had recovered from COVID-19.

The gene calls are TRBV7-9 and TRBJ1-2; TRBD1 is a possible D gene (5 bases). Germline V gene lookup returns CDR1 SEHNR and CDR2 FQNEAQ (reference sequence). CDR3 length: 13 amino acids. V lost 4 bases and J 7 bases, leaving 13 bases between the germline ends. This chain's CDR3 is CASSSGASLGYTF. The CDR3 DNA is TGTGCCAGCAGCTCTGGGGCATCTCTTGGCTACACCTTC.

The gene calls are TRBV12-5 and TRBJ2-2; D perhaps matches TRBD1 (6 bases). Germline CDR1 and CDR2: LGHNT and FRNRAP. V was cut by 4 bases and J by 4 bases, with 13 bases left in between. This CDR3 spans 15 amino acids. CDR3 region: CASGWLGAGTGELFF. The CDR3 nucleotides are TGTGCTAGTGGTTGGTTGGGGGCCGGCACCGGGGAGCTGTTTTTT.

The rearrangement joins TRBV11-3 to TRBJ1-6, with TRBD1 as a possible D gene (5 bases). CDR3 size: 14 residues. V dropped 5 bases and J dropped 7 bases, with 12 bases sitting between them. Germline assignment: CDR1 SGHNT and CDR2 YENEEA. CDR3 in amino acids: CASSPSGANSPLHF. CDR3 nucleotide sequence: TGTGCCAGCAGCCCTAGTGGGGCCAATTCACCCCTCCACTTT.

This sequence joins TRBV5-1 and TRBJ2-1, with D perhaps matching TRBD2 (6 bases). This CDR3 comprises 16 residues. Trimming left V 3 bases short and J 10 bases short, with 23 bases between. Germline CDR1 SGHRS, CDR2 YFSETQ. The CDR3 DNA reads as TGCGCCAGCAGCTCCGGACTGCTGGGGGGTAACGGAGAGCAGTTCTTC. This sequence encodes CASSSGLLGGNGEQFF.

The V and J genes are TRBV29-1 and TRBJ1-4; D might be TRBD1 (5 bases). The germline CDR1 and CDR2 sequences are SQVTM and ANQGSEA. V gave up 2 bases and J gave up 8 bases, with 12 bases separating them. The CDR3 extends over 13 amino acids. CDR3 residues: CSVERQGNEKLFF. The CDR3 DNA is TGCAGCGTTGAAAGGCAGGGTAACGAAAAACTGTTTTTT.

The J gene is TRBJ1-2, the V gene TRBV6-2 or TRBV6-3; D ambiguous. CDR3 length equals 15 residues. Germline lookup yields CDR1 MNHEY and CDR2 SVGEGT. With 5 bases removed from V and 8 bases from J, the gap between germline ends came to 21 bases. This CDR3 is CASSTGLFVTQGYTF. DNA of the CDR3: TGTGCCAGCAGTACCGGACTGTTTGTGACACAGGGCTACACCTTC.

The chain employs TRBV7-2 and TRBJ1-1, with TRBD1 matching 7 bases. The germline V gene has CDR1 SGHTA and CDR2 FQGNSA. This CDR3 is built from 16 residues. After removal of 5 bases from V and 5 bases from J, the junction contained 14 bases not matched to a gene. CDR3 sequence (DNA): TGTGCCAGCAGCCTCCGACAGGGCCAAAGGGGGACTGAAGCTTTCTTT. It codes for CASSLRQGQRGTEAFF. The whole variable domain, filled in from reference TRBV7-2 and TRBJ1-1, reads GAGVSQSPSNKVTEKGKDVELRCDPISGHTALYWYRQSLGQGLEFLIYFQGNSAPDKSGLPSDRFSAERTGGSVSTLTIQRTQQEDSAVYLCASSLRQGQRGTEAFFGQGTRLTVV.

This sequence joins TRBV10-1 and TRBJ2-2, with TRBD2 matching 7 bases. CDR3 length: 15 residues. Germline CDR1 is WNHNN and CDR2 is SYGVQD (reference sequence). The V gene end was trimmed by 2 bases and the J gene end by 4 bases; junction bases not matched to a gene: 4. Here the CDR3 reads CASSETASGTGELFF. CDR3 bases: TGCGCCAGCAGTGAGACGGCTAGCGGCACCGGGGAGCTGTTTTTT.

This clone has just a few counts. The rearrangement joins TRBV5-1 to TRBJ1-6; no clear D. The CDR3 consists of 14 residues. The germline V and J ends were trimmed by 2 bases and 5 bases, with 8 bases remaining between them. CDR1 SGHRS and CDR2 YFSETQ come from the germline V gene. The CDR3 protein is CASSLGTDNSPLHF. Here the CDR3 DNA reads TGCGCCAGCAGCTTAGGTACAGATAATTCACCCCTCCACTTT.

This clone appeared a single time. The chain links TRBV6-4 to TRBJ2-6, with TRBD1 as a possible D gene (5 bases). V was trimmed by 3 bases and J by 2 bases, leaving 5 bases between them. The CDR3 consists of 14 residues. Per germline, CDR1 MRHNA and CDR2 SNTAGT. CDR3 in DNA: TGTGCCAGCAGTGAACAGGCTGGGGCCAACGTCCTGACTTTC. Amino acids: CASSEQAGANVLTF.

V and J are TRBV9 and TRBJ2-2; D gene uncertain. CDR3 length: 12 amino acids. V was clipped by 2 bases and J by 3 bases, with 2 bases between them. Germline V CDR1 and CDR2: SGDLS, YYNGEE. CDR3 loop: CASSVDTGELFF. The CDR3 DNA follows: TGTGCCAGCAGCGTCGACACCGGGGAGCTGTTTTTT. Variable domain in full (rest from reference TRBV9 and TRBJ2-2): DSGVTQTPKHLITATGQRVTLRCSPRSGDLSVYWYQQSLDQGLQFLIQYYNGEERAKGNILERFSAQQFPDLHSELNLSSLELGDSALYFCASSVDTGELFFGEGSRLTVL.

The CDR3 spells CATRGDTFNYGYTF. DNA for the CDR3: TGTGCCACCAGGGGGGACACATTCAACTATGGCTACACCTTC. The chain joins TRBV15 to TRBJ1-2; D is possibly TRBD1 (6 bases). Trimming shortened V by 6 bases and J by 2 bases, and 13 bases separated the two germline ends. Looked up from germline, CDR1 is LNHNV and CDR2 is YYDKDF (reference sequence). There are 14 residues in the CDR3.

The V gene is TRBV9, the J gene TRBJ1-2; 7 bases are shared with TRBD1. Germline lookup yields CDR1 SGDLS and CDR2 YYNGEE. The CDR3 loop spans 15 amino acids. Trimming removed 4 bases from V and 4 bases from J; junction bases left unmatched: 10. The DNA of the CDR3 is TGTGCCAGCAGCAACCGGGACAGAACCACCTATGGCTACACCTTC. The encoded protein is CASSNRDRTTYGYTF.

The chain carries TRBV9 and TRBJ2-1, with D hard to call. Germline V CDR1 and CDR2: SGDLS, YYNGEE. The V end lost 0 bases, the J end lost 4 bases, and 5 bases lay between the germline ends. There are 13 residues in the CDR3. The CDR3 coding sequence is TGTGCCAGCAGCGTAGGAGAATACAATGAGCAGTTCTTC. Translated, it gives CASSVGEYNEQFF.

CDR3 DNA sequence: TGTGCCTGGAGTTACGACAGGGATTTGGGCTACACCTTC. This gives the protein CAWSYDRDLGYTF. This sequence joins TRBV30 and TRBJ1-2; 7 nucleotides line up with TRBD1. The trim removed 2 bases at V and 8 bases at J, leaving 8 bases unmatched. This CDR3 has 13 residues. CDR1 is GTSNPN and CDR2 is SVGIG in the germline V gene (reference sequence).

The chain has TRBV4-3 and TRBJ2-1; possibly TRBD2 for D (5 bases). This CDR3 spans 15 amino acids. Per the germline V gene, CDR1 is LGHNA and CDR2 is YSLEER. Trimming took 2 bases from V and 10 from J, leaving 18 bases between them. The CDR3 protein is CASSQRVGLLYEQFF. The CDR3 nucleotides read TGCGCCAGCAGCCAACGCGTCGGACTCTTATACGAGCAGTTCTTC.

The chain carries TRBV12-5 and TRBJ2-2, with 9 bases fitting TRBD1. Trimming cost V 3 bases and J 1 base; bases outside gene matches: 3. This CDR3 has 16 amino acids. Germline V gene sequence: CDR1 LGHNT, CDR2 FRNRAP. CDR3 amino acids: CASGFRQGVNTGELFF. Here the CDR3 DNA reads TGTGCTAGTGGTTTTCGACAGGGGGTGAACACCGGGGAGCTGTTTTTT.

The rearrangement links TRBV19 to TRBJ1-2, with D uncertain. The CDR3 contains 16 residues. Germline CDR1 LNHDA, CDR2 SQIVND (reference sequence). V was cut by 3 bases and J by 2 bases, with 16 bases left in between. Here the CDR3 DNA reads TGTGCCAGTAGTATCGGCGGAGACCAATTCAACTATGGCTACACCTTC. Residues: CASSIGGDQFNYGYTF. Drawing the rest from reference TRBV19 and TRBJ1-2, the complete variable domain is DGGITQSPKYLFRKEGQNVTLSCEQNLNHDAMYWYRQDPGQGLRLIYYSQIVNDFQKGDIAEGYSVSREKKESFPLTVTSAQKNPTAFYLCASSIGGDQFNYGYTFGSGTRLTVV.

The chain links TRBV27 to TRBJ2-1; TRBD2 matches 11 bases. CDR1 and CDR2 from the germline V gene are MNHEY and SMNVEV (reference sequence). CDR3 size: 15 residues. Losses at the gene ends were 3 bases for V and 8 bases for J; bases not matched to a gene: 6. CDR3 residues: CASSFGTSGWDEQFF. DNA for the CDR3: TGTGCCAGCAGTTTCGGGACTAGCGGTTGGGATGAGCAGTTCTTC.

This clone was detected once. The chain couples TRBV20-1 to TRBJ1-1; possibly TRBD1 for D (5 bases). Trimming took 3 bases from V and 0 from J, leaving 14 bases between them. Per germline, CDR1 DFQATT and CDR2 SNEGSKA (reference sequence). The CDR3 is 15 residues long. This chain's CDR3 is CSASHPDTLNTEAFF. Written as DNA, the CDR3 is TGCAGTGCTAGTCACCCGGACACTTTGAACACTGAAGCTTTCTTT.

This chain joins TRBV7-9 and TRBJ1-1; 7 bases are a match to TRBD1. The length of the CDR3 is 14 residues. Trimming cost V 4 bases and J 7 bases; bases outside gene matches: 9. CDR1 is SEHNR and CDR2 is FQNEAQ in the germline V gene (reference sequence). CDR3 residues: CASSYGDSSGEAFF. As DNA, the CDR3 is TGTGCCAGCAGCTACGGGGACAGTTCAGGTGAAGCTTTCTTT.